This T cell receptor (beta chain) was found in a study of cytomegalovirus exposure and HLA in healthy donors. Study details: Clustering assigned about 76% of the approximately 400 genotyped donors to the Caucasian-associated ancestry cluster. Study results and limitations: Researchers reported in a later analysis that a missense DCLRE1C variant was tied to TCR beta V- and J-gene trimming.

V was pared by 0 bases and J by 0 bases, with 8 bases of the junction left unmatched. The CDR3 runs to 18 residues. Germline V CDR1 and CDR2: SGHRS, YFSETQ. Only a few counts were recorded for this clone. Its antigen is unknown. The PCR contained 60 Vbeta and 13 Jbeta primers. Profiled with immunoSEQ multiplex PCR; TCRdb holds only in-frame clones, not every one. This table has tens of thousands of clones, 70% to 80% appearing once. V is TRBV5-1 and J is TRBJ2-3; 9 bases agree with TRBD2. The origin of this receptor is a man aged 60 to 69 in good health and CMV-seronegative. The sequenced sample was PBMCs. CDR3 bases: TGCGCCAGCAGCTTGGATGGGAGTGCGGGAGGGAGCACAGATACGCAGTATTTT. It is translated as CASSLDGSAGGSTDTQYF. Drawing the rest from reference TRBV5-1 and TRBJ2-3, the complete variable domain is KAGVTQTPRYLIKTRGQQVTLSCSPISGHRSVSWYQQTPGQGLQFLFEYFSETQRNKGNFPGRFSGRQFSNSRSEMNVSTLELGDSALYLCASSLDGSAGGSTDTQYFGPGTRLTVL.